These 30 T cell receptor beta chains came from one sample sequenced in a study of CD8+ T cells in alopecia areata. Treatment denoted: oral pan-JAK inhibitor, 5-10 mg twice daily. Following RNA extraction, reverse transcription yielded cDNA that acted as the sequencing template. The protocol was immunoSEQ multiplex PCR, while the TCRdb copy is restricted to in-frame clones and leaves out a portion. Found here are under 300,000 clones, about three fifths of them singletons; the top ten hold 0.9% to 0.95%. The sequenced sample was CD4+ T cells sorted from blood, obtained at week 52, from a patient treated with tofacitinib. The receptor set was obtained from a human donor with alopecia areata.

This sequence joins TRBV5-1 and TRBJ1-2; D gene ambiguous. The CDR3 loop spans 14 amino acids. Germline CDR1 and CDR2: SGHRS and YFSETQ. The V end lost 0 bases, the J end lost 4 bases, and 10 bases lay between the germline ends. Here the CDR3 DNA reads TGCGCCAGCAGCTTGGCCGAGGCAGCCTATGGCTACACCTTC. Translation: CASSLAEAAYGYTF.

This chain joins TRBV30 and TRBJ1-2; D is ambiguous. Germline V gene sequence: CDR1 GTSNPN, CDR2 SVGIG (reference sequence). V was clipped by 2 bases and J by 7 bases, with 14 bases between them. The CDR3 is 13 amino acids. The CDR3 protein is CAWSPLLGPGYTF. In DNA form, the CDR3 reads TGTGCCTGGAGTCCGCTTTTGGGTCCTGGCTACACCTTC.

This clone occurred a few times. J is TRBJ2-1 and V is TRBV29-1; 9 nucleotides line up with TRBD1. This CDR3 is 12 amino acids long. The V gene end was trimmed by 6 bases and the J gene end by 9 bases; junction bases not matched to a gene: 6. In germline, CDR1 is SQVTM, CDR2 ANQGSEA. In DNA, the CDR3 is TGCAGCGTCCTGACAGGGGGGGTTGAGCAGTTCTTC. It codes for CSVLTGGVEQFF.

This clone appeared a few times. Other DNA sequences within the sample encode an identical CDR3. This chain uses TRBV29-1 with TRBJ1-1; D ambiguous. Germline CDR1 is SQVTM and CDR2 is ANQGSEA. The CDR3 is 11 amino acids. Trimming cost V 6 bases and J 1 base, with 6 bases left between them. The CDR3 reads CSVARNTEAFF. The DNA of the CDR3 is TGCAGCGTCGCTCGGAACACTGAAGCTTTCTTT.

This chain joins TRBV29-1 and TRBJ2-5; D tentatively reads TRBD1 or TRBD2 (5 bases each). Germline V gives CDR1 SQVTM, CDR2 ANQGSEA. Trimming stripped 6 bases from V and 7 bases from J, with 21 bases between. This CDR3 contains 14 residues. The CDR3 loop reads CSVASRDGFRTQYF. The DNA of the CDR3 is TGCAGCGTCGCAAGCCGGGACGGGTTTCGGACCCAGTACTTC.

The chain is built from TRBV29-1 and TRBJ2-5; TRBD2 aligns across 8 bases. There are 16 residues in the CDR3. CDR1 is SQVTM, CDR2 ANQGSEA, per germline. V was pared by 3 bases and J by 2 bases, with 11 bases of the junction left unmatched. CDR3: CSVDPLGLVHQETQYF. In DNA form, the CDR3 reads TGCAGCGTTGACCCCTTGGGACTAGTTCATCAAGAGACCCAGTACTTC.

The chain combines TRBV29-1 with TRBJ2-3; possible D gene TRBD2, 6 bases. V was clipped by 8 bases and J by 3 bases, with 15 bases between them. The CDR3 contains 13 residues. The germline CDR1 and CDR2 sequences are SQVTM and ANQGSEA. The CDR3 region has the DNA TGCAGCTCCGGAGGGGTGTGGACAGATACGCAGTATTTT. Amino acids: CSSGGVWTDTQYF.

This clone has a handful of counts. The chain joins TRBV19 to TRBJ1-6, with 7 bases lining up with TRBD1. Germline V gives CDR1 LNHDA, CDR2 SQIVND (reference sequence). Unmatched junction bases numbered 8, after V lost 9 bases and J lost 9 bases. This CDR3 comprises 13 residues. The CDR3 region has the DNA TGTGCCAGCTCAACCGACAGGGTTTCACCCCTCCACTTT. Translation gives CASSTDRVSPLHF.

The chain links TRBV4-2 to TRBJ2-7; 9 bases align to TRBD1. The germline V gene has CDR1 LGHNA and CDR2 YNFKEQ. CDR3 length equals 14 residues. The V and J ends lost 5 bases and 3 bases, in that order; junction bases with no gene match: 5. The CDR3 loop is CASSSGDRDYEQYF. CDR3 in DNA: TGTGCCAGCAGCTCTGGGGACAGGGACTACGAGCAGTACTTC.

The chain recombines TRBV29-1 with TRBJ2-2, with D hard to call. Per germline, CDR1 SQVTM and CDR2 ANQGSEA. This CDR3 is built from 11 residues. The CDR3 reads CAVVNTGELFF. The CDR3 nucleotides read TGCGCAGTAGTGAACACCGGGGAGCTGTTTTTT.

This clone was seen more than once but under ten times. This sample includes further DNA sequences coding for the same CDR3. The chain uses TRBV30 and TRBJ1-5; D remains unclear. The CDR3 loop spans 15 amino acids. Germline lookup yields CDR1 GTSNPN and CDR2 SVGIG (reference sequence). Trimming took off 1 base at V and 1 base at J, with 11 bases between the two ends. The CDR3 reads CAWSEGSDSNQPQHF. The CDR3 DNA reads as TGTGCCTGGAGTGAGGGCTCGGACAGCAATCAGCCCCAGCATTTT.

The chain links TRBV9 to TRBJ1-6, with D maybe TRBD1 (5 bases). The germline gives CDR1 SGDLS, CDR2 YYNGEE. Trimming left V 0 bases short and J 7 bases short, with 14 bases between. The CDR3 spans 16 residues. The chain's CDR3 is CASSVVPGRENSPLHF. DNA for the CDR3: TGTGCCAGCAGCGTAGTCCCTGGCAGGGAGAATTCACCCCTCCACTTT.

This clone was picked up a small number of times. The V and J genes are TRBV6-6 and TRBJ1-3; TRBD1 aligns across 7 bases. The CDR3 has 15 residues. The germline CDR1 and CDR2 sequences are MNHNY and SVGAGI (reference sequence). V trimming: 6 bases; J trimming: 3 bases; junction bases outside the gene matches: 8. CDR3 in DNA: TGTGCCAGCAGCTCCGGGACAGTGGATGGAAACACCATATATTTT. It encodes CASSSGTVDGNTIYF.

The V and J genes are TRBV30 and TRBJ2-7, with D possibly being TRBD1 (6 bases). CDR3 length: 14 residues. Germline V gene lookup returns CDR1 GTSNPN and CDR2 SVGIG (reference sequence). V lost 1 base and J 3 bases, leaving 13 bases between the germline ends. The CDR3 loop is CAWSGSGRGYEQYF. DNA of the CDR3: TGTGCCTGGAGTGGTTCCGGCAGGGGCTACGAGCAGTACTTC. Filled out from reference TRBV30 and TRBJ2-7, the complete variable domain reads SQTIHQWPATLVQPVGSPLSLECTVEGTSNPNLYWYRQAAGRGLQLLFYSVGIGQISSEVPQNLSASRPQDRQFILSSKKLLLSDSGFYLCAWSGSGRGYEQYFGPGTRLTVT.

This clone has just a few counts. The rearrangement uses TRBV29-1 and TRBJ1-2; perhaps TRBD1 as D (5 bases). This CDR3 is 12 amino acids long. Trimming left V 0 bases short and J 4 bases short, with 6 bases between. CDR1 and CDR2 from the germline V gene are SQVTM and ANQGSEA. Here the CDR3 reads CSVEDRAYGYTF. For the CDR3, the DNA is TGCAGCGTTGAAGACAGGGCCTATGGCTACACCTTC.

V and J are TRBV11-2 and TRBJ2-7; D remains ambiguous. Germline lookup yields CDR1 SGHAT and CDR2 FQNNGV. This CDR3 contains 12 residues. Deletions cut 2 bases from V and 5 bases from J, with 7 bases between. This CDR3 is CASSLNSHEQYF. CDR3 nucleotides: TGTGCCAGCAGCTTAAATTCCCACGAGCAGTACTTC.

This chain connects TRBV7-8 to TRBJ1-4; no clear D. Looked up from germline, CDR1 is SGHVS and CDR2 is FQNEAQ. V gave up 1 base and J gave up 5 bases, with 8 bases separating them. There are 14 residues in the CDR3. The CDR3 sequence: CASSLGTSNEKLFF. The CDR3 nucleotides read TGTGCCAGCAGCTTAGGTACCAGCAATGAAAAACTGTTTTTT. The complete variable domain, with remaining parts taken from reference TRBV7-8 and TRBJ1-4, reads GAGVSQSPRYKVAKRGQDVALRCDPISGHVSLFWYQQALGQGPEFLTYFQNEAQLDKSGLPSDRFFAERPEGSVSTLKIQRTQQEDSAVYLCASSLGTSNEKLFFGSGTQLSVL.

This clone was observed a single time. The chain couples TRBV30 to TRBJ2-5, with D tentatively TRBD1 or TRBD2 (6 bases each). The CDR3 loop spans 13 amino acids. V shed 3 bases and J shed 5 bases, with 13 bases lying between them. Germline values: CDR1 GTSNPN, CDR2 SVGIG (reference sequence). CDR3 in DNA: TGTGCCTGGAGCTTGCTAGGGGGGGAGACCCAGTACTTC. Protein product: CAWSLLGGETQYF.

The genes are TRBV6-5 and TRBJ1-2; D possibly corresponds to TRBD1 (5 bases). CDR3 length: 12 amino acids. Germline CDR1 and CDR2: MNHEY and SVGAGI. V gave up 10 bases and J gave up 8 bases, with 17 bases separating them. In nucleotides, the CDR3 is TGTGCCACCAGGAGGGGAGCGGGAGGCTACACCTTC. Translating it yields CATRRGAGGYTF.

The J gene is TRBJ1-2, the V gene TRBV23-1, with D perhaps TRBD1 (5 bases). TRBV23-1 is sorted into the ORF group, with uncertain function. The germline V and J ends were trimmed by 0 bases and 0 bases, with 20 bases remaining between them. The CDR3 has 19 amino acids. The CDR3: CASSQSWLGQGITNYGYTF. In nucleotides, the CDR3 is TGCGCCAGCAGTCAATCGTGGTTAGGCCAGGGCATCACTAACTATGGCTACACCTTC.

V gene TRBV15 combines with J gene TRBJ1-5; a weak D match, TRBD1 (6 bases). Trimming shortened V by 0 bases and J by 9 bases, and 15 bases separated the two germline ends. Looked up from germline, CDR1 is LNHNV and CDR2 is YYDKDF (reference sequence). The CDR3 is made up of 15 amino acids. Here the CDR3 reads CATSRDLQGQRPQHF. The CDR3 nucleotides are TGTGCCACCAGCAGAGATCTGCAGGGACAACGGCCCCAGCATTTT.

The V gene is TRBV6-5, the J gene TRBJ1-2, with 9 bases fitting TRBD1. This CDR3 spans 15 amino acids. Germline V gives CDR1 MNHEY, CDR2 SVGAGI. The J segment lost 3 bases and the V segment lost 6 bases, leaving 8 bases of the junction unmatched. The CDR3 sequence is CASSWGTGRHYGYTF. The CDR3 DNA reads as TGTGCCAGCAGCTGGGGGACAGGGAGGCACTATGGCTACACCTTC.

This chain links TRBV7-2 with TRBJ1-6; D not resolved. CDR1 is SGHTA, CDR2 FQGNSA, per germline. The V and J ends lost 2 bases and 4 bases respectively, with 3 bases between them. CDR3 length: 13 amino acids. The CDR3 here is CASSLTYNSPLHF. The CDR3, as DNA: TGTGCCAGCAGCTTAACGTATAATTCACCCCTCCACTTT.

This clone occurred once. The gene calls are TRBV10-3 and TRBJ2-3, with D maybe TRBD2 (5 bases). The CDR3 has 15 amino acids. CDR1 and CDR2 from the germline V gene are ENHRY and SYGVKD. Trimming removed 4 bases from V and 3 bases from J, with 14 bases in between. CDR3 protein: CAISVGPRGTDTQYF. The CDR3 nucleotides are TGTGCCATCAGTGTGGGTCCCCGGGGAACAGATACGCAGTATTTT.

The chain links TRBV6-5 to TRBJ1-5, with D hard to call. This CDR3 has 13 residues. Trimming took 4 bases from V and 5 from J, leaving 9 bases between them. Germline V gene lookup returns CDR1 MNHEY and CDR2 SVGAGI. CDR3 sequence reads: CASSWQVHQPQHF. The CDR3 region has the DNA TGTGCCAGCAGTTGGCAGGTCCATCAGCCCCAGCATTTT.

This clone has just a few counts. The chain combines TRBV5-1 with TRBJ1-1; tentatively, D is TRBD1 (6 bases). V lost 4 bases to trimming and J lost 3 bases, with 10 bases between them. The CDR3 totals 13 residues. Germline V gene sequence: CDR1 SGHRS, CDR2 YFSETQ. The CDR3 loop is CASSLRQDTEAFF. The CDR3 DNA reads as TGCGCCAGCAGCCTGCGACAGGACACTGAAGCTTTCTTT.

This clone was detected a few times. The chain joins TRBV5-1 to TRBJ2-5; TRBD2 matches at 12 bases. J was trimmed by 4 bases and V by 2 bases; bases with no gene match: 0. Germline-derived CDR1 and CDR2 are SGHRS and YFSETQ. This CDR3 region has 14 residues. The CDR3 spells CASSLLAGGETQYF. For the CDR3, the DNA is TGCGCCAGCAGCTTACTAGCGGGGGGAGAGACCCAGTACTTC.

V and J are TRBV7-2 and TRBJ2-5; TRBD1 or TRBD2 may be the D gene (5 bases each). V was trimmed by 4 bases and J by 1 base, leaving 10 bases between them. CDR3 size: 14 residues. Germline V gene data show CDR1 as SGHTA and CDR2 as FQGNSA. The CDR3 region is CASSWGRLQETQYF. As DNA, the CDR3 is TGTGCCAGCAGCTGGGGACGGCTCCAAGAGACCCAGTACTTC.

In its sample, this clone was seen a few times. The gene calls are TRBV5-1 and TRBJ1-2; D remains unclear. This CDR3 is built from 14 residues. Germline CDR1 SGHRS, CDR2 YFSETQ. Trimming shortened V by 0 bases and J by 1 base, and 7 bases separated the two germline ends. The CDR3, as DNA: TGCGCCAGCAGCTTGGAACGGGGTAACTATGGCTACACCTTC. Amino acid sequence: CASSLERGNYGYTF.

The CDR3 spells CASRPGTGRSPLHF. CDR3 DNA sequence: TGTGCCAGCAGGCCCGGGACAGGCCGTTCACCCCTCCACTTT. This sequence joins TRBV7-9 and TRBJ1-6, with TRBD1 identical over 8 bases. V gave up 6 bases and J gave up 9 bases; unmatched junction bases: 7. The CDR3 sequence is 14 residues long. Per germline, CDR1 SEHNR and CDR2 FQNEAQ (reference sequence). Full variable domain (outside the CDR3, taken from reference TRBV7-9 and TRBJ1-6): DTGVSQNPRHKITKRGQNVTFRCDPISEHNRLYWYRQTLGQGPEFLTYFQNEAQLEKSRLLSDRFSAERPKGSFSTLEIQRTEQGDSAMYLCASRPGTGRSPLHFGNGTRLTVT.